This is a list of T cell receptor beta chains from one sample in a study of a mutant IDH1 vaccine in newly diagnosed glioma. These receptors have no known antigen. Profiling relied on immunoSEQ multiplex PCR, and the TCRdb table lists in-frame clones only, not all of them. The table lists around 62,000 clones, around 89% of them singletons. Here the sequenced sample was PBMCs, taken from a glioma patient whose treatment included an IDH1 peptide vaccine. These receptors were collected from a man aged 40-49 years with glioma. CDR3s include the opening cysteine and the closing phenylalanine or tryptophan. A D gene is named only where the DNA matches it firmly. The listing skips clone size in some rows; elsewhere it reads once, few, many or a size class.

>NA|15|NA|TRBV5-1|TRBJ2-3
CASSLSLRGTDTQYF
TGCGCCAGCAGCTTGTCATTGCGGGGCACAGATACGCAGTATTTT
>NA|15|TRBD1|TRBV28|TRBJ1-5
CASSPDRGLGQPQHF
TGTGCCAGCAGTCCGGACAGGGGGCTAGGTCAGCCCCAGCATTTT
>NA|12|NA|TRBV5-5|TRBJ2-2
CASSSNTGELFF
TGTGCCAGCAGCTCGAACACCGGGGAGCTGTTTTTT
>NA|16|TRBD2|TRBV6-6|TRBJ2-1
CASSFLTSGAYNEQFF
TGTGCCAGCAGTTTCCTGACTAGCGGGGCCTACAATGAGCAGTTCTTC
>NA|14|NA|TRBV7-8|TRBJ2-5
CASSLSEIQETQYF
TGTGCCAGCAGCTTATCGGAGATCCAAGAGACCCAGTACTTC
>NA|13|TRBD1|TRBV30|TRBJ1-5
CAWTGGEGQPQHF
TGTGCCTGGACAGGGGGCGAAGGGCAGCCCCAGCATTTT
>NA|15|NA|TRBV2|TRBJ1-4
CASREGREPREKLFF
TGTGCCAGCAGGGAGGGTCGGGAACCAAGAGAAAAACTGTTTTTT
>NA|14|NA|TRBV28|TRBJ1-2
CASSSEIRAYGYTF
TGTGCCAGCAGTTCGGAGATACGGGCCTATGGCTACACCTTC
>NA|13|NA|TRBV5-4|TRBJ1-4
CASSFGANEKLFF
TGTGCCAGCAGCTTTGGGGCTAATGAAAAACTGTTTTTT
>NA|15|NA|TRBV28|TRBJ2-2
CASSLGDRASGELFF
TGTGCCAGCAGCCTGGGGGACCGCGCCTCCGGGGAGCTGTTTTTT
>NA|14|NA|TRBV10-1|TRBJ1-4
CASKRGGTNEKLFF
TGCGCCAGCAAAAGGGGGGGAACTAATGAAAAACTGTTTTTT
>NA|15|NA|TRBV7-2|TRBJ1-5
CASSSRHMSNQPQHF
TGTGCCAGCAGCTCACGACACATGAGCAATCAGCCCCAGCATTTT
>NA|12|NA|TRBV7-9|TRBJ1-1
CASSSQNTEAFF
TGTGCCAGCAGCTCCCAGAACACTGAAGCTTTCTTT
>NA|15|NA|TRBV7-2|TRBJ1-1
CASSPYRAGRTEAFF
TGTGCCAGCAGCCCCTACAGGGCAGGTAGGACTGAAGCTTTCTTT
>NA|18|TRBD1|TRBV27|TRBJ2-2
CASSSGQGAFLFTGELFF
TGTGCCAGCAGTTCGGGACAGGGGGCCTTTTTGTTCACCGGGGAGCTGTTTTTT
>NA|17|TRBD2|TRBV4-2|TRBJ2-1
CASSQDVGSGGANEQFF
TGTGCCAGCAGCCAAGATGTTGGTAGCGGGGGGGCTAATGAGCAGTTCTTC
>NA|14|TRBD2|TRBV7-2|TRBJ2-1
CASTGGSVYNEQFF
TGTGCCAGCACCGGGGGGTCTGTATACAATGAGCAGTTCTTC
>NA|16|NA|TRBV4-1|TRBJ1-4
CASSQVSGTSKKRLFF
TGCGCCAGCAGCCAAGTTTCCGGGACATCGAAGAAAAGGCTGTTTTTT
>NA|17|NA|TRBV28|TRBJ2-3
CASSTPFGVWDTDTQYF
TGTGCCAGCAGTACCCCATTTGGAGTATGGGACACAGATACGCAGTATTTT
>NA|14|NA|TRBV5-6|TRBJ1-3
CASRFSGSGNTIYF
TGTGCCAGCAGGTTCAGCGGCTCTGGAAACACCATATATTTT
>NA|15|NA|TRBV15|TRBJ2-6
CATSVAFSGANVLTF
TGTGCCACCAGCGTCGCGTTCTCTGGGGCCAACGTCCTGACTTTC
>NA|14|NA|TRBV5-4|TRBJ1-2
CASSLGRGRNGYTF
TGTGCCAGCAGCTTGGGCCGGGGGAGAAATGGCTACACCTTC
>NA|13|TRBD2|TRBV29-1|TRBJ2-1
CSVDSGRAGEQFF
TGCAGCGTTGACAGCGGGAGGGCCGGTGAGCAGTTCTTC
>NA|15|NA|TRBV5-6|TRBJ2-4
CASSPPRGPGSIQYF
TGTGCCAGCAGCCCGCCGAGGGGACCAGGGTCCATTCAGTACTTC
>NA|14|NA|TRBV2|TRBJ1-4
CASSDGGSHEKLFF
TGTGCCAGCAGTGATGGGGGCTCCCATGAAAAACTGTTTTTT
>NA|15|NA|TRBV9|TRBJ1-2
CASSVELGTNYGYTF
TGTGCCAGCAGCGTAGAATTAGGGACTAACTATGGCTACACCTTC
>NA|13|NA|TRBV18|TRBJ1-5
CASLRERDQPQHF
TGTGCCAGCTTAAGGGAAAGGGATCAGCCCCAGCATTTT
>few|20|TRBD1|TRBV4-1|TRBJ2-6
CASSLRDRIVYSSGANVLTF
TGCGCCAGCAGCCTCCGGGACAGAATAGTTTATAGCTCTGGGGCCAACGTCCTGACTTTC
>NA|13|NA|TRBV5-4|TRBJ1-2
CASSATGFYGYTF
TGTGCCAGCAGCGCTACAGGATTCTATGGCTACACCTTC
>NA|15|NA|TRBV5-1|TRBJ2-3
CASSSTSIGGDTQYF
TGCGCCAGCAGCTCGACCAGTATAGGCGGAGATACGCAGTATTTT
>NA|17|NA|TRBV4-3|TRBJ1-6
CASSQDSGSSGGSPLHF
TGCGCCAGCAGCCAAGATAGCGGGTCCAGCGGGGGTTCACCCCTCCACTTT
>NA|14|TRBD1|TRBV7-9|TRBJ2-2
CASSSTGSTGELFF
TGTGCCAGCAGCTCGACAGGGAGCACCGGGGAGCTGTTTTTT
>NA|17|TRBD2|TRBV11-1|TRBJ2-2
CASSPGNGRGSAGELFF
TGTGCCAGCAGCCCGGGGAACGGGAGGGGGTCAGCCGGGGAGCTGTTTTTT
>NA|18|NA|TRBV21-1|TRBJ2-5
CASSNGRGEGPGGETQYF
TGTGCCAGCAGCAATGGACGGGGGGAGGGCCCCGGAGGAGAGACCCAGTACTTC
>few|17|NA|TRBV18|TRBJ1-4
CASSPKGTEATNEKLFF
TGTGCCAGCTCCCCCAAAGGGACGGAAGCAACTAATGAAAAACTGTTTTTT
>NA|14|NA|TRBV5-1|TRBJ1-1
CASANRAQNTEAFF
TGCGCCAGCGCAAACAGGGCCCAAAACACTGAAGCTTTCTTT
>NA|13|NA|TRBV28|TRBJ2-2
CASSWQDTGELFF
TGTGCCAGCAGTTGGCAGGACACCGGGGAGCTGTTTTTT
>NA|14|NA|TRBV27|TRBJ2-3
CASSLYSVADTQYF
TGTGCCAGCAGTTTATACTCTGTTGCAGATACGCAGTATTTT
>NA|15|TRBD2|TRBV5-6|TRBJ2-1
CASSPRSGGHNEQFF
TGTGCCAGCAGCCCACGTAGCGGGGGTCACAATGAGCAGTTCTTC
>NA|16|TRBD1|TRBV4-1|TRBJ1-2
CASSQDRDRGNYGYTF
TGCGCCAGCAGCCAAGATCGGGACAGGGGTAACTATGGCTACACCTTC
>NA|16|TRBD1|TRBV5-1|TRBJ2-5
CASSLGDRVVRETQYF
TGCGCCAGCAGCTTGGGGGACAGGGTAGTGCGAGAGACCCAGTACTTC
>NA|15|TRBD1|TRBV5-1|TRBJ2-7
CASSPGTGGSYEQYF
TGCGCCAGCAGCCCGGGGACAGGGGGCTCCTACGAGCAGTACTTC
>NA|12|NA|TRBV7-9|TRBJ2-1
CASSLAGTEQFF
TGTGCCAGCAGCTTAGCGGGGACTGAGCAGTTCTTC
>NA|15|NA|TRBV5-4|TRBJ1-6
CASSLGQPYNSPLHF
TGTGCCAGCAGCTTGGGGCAGCCCTATAATTCACCCCTCCACTTT
>NA|14|NA|TRBV30|TRBJ1-1
CAWIGGFSITEAFF
TGTGCCTGGATTGGGGGATTTAGTATCACTGAAGCTTTCTTT
>NA|13|TRBD2|TRBV12-5|TRBJ2-5
CASGAGLAGVAYF
TGTGCTAGTGGTGCAGGCCTAGCGGGAGTTGCGTACTTC